What follows is one T cell receptor (beta chain) and its context. Its antigen remains undetermined. Base qualities were left out, and no much larger clone turns up one base away. These data come from a study of response to subunit inactivated influenza vaccine (dated by TCRdb to between 2017 and 2018). About the full investigation: The study used deep quantitative T cell receptor repertoire profiling to track responses to a trivalent subunit inactivated influenza vaccine. General study outcomes and caveats: The authors suggested that each seasonal influenza vaccination may recruit only a limited number of new T cells.

The method behind the library was RT-PCR. The reads were generated on an Illumina HiSeq 2500. TCRdb trimmed the raw reads at Q25, called clones with MiXCR and kept productive beta chains. Each entry is one CDR3 protein sequence, shown with its most common DNA and genes. This sample comprises 710,000 or so distinct CDR3 sequences, approximately 14% of them detected only once. The ten most abundant clones make up roughly 10% of the sample. The CDR3 runs 14 residues from the cysteine to the phenylalanine. Only CDR3 DNA remains: 42 bases, in frame from the first base. V loses 2 bases, J loses 4 bases, and the germline ends lie 12 bases apart.

The sample in question was PBMCs from blood, obtained 12 days after vaccination. The receptor comes from a man aged 45 to 65 who received an inactivated influenza vaccine. Donor details come from another sample of the same person, matched by shared clones. The rearrangement joined TRBV12-3 or TRBV12-4 to TRBJ2-7; the D gene is perhaps TRBD1, on 6 matching bases. Here is the DNA: TGTGCCAGCAGTTTAATGGGGGCGTGGTACGAGCAGTACTTC. Its protein product is CASSLMGAWYEQYF.